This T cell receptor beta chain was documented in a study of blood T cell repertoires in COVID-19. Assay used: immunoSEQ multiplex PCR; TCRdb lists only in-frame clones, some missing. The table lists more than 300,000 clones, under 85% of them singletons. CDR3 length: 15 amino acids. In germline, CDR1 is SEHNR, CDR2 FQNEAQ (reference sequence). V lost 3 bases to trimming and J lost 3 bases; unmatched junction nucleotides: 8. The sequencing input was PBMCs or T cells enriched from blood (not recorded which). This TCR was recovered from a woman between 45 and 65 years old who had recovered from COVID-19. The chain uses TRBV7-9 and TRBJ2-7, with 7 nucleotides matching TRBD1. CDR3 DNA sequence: TGTGCCAGCAGCTTCACATCCGGGACAGACTACGAGCAGTACTTC. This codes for CASSFTSGTDYEQYF.